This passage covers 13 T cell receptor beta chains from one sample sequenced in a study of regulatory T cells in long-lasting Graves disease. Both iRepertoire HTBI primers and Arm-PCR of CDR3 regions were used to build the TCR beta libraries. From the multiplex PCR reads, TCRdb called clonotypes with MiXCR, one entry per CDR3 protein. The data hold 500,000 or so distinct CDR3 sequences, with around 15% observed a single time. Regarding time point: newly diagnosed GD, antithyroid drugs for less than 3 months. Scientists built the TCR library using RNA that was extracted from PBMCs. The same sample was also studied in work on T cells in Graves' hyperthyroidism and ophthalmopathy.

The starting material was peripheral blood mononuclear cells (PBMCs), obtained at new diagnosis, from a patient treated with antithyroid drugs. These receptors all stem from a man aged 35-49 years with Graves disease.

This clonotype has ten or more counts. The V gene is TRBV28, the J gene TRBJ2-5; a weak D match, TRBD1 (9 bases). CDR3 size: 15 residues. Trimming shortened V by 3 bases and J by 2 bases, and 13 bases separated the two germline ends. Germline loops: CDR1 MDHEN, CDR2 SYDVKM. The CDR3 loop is CASSFSGTGQETQYF. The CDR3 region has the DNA TGTGCCAGCAGTTTTAGCGGGACAGGGCAAGAGACCCAGTACTTC.

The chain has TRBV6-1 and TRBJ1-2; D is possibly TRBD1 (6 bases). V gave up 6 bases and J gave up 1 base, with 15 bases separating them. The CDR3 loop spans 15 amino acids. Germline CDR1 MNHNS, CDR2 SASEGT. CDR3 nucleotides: TGTGCCAGCAGATTCGGACAGCTCGGTAACTATGGCTACACCTTC. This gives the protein CASRFGQLGNYGYTF.

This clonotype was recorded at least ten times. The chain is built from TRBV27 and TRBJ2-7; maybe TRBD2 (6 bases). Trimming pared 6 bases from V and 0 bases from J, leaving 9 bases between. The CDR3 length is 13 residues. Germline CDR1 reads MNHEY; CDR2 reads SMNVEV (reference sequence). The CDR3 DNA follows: TGTGCCAGCAGGAAGGGACTCTCCTACGAGCAGTACTTC. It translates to CASRKGLSYEQYF.

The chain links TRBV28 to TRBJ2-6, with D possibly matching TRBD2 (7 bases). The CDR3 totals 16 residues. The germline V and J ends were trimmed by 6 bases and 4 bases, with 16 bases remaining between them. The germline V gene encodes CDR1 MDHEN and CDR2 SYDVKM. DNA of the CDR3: TGTGCCAGCAGGGGGGGGCATGTCCGCGGGGCCAACGTCCTGACTTTC. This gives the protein CASRGGHVRGANVLTF.

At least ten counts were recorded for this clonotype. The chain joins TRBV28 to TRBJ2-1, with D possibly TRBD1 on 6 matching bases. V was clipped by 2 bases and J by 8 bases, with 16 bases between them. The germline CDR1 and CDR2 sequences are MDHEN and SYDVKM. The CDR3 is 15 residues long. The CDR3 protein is CASSLIAQGLDEQFF. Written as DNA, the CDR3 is TGTGCCAGCAGTTTAATAGCACAGGGCTTAGATGAGCAGTTCTTC.

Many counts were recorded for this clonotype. The DNA of the CDR3 is TGTGCCAGCAGCTTCCCCGTCGGGGTGGGGGCTAATGAAAAACTGTTTTTT. It encodes CASSFPVGVGANEKLFF. V is TRBV28 and J is TRBJ1-4; the D gene is possibly TRBD1 (5 bases). The germline gives CDR1 MDHEN, CDR2 SYDVKM. The ends were cut back, 6 bases at V and 3 bases at J, with 20 bases in the middle. The CDR3 loop spans 17 amino acids.

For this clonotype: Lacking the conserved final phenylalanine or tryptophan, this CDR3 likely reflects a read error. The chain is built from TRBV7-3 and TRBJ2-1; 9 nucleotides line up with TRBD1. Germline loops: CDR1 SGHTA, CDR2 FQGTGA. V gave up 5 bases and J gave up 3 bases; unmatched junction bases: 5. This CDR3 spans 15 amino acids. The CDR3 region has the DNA TGTGCCAGCAGCCCCCGACAGGGGGGCTACAATGAGCAGTTCTTG. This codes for CASSPRQGGYNEQFL.

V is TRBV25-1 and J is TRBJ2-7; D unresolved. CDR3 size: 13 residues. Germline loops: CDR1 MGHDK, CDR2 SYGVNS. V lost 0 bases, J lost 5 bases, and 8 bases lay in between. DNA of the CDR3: TGTGCCAGCAGTGAATACAAGTACCACGAGCAGTACTTC. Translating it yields CASSEYKYHEQYF.

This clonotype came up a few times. The chain's CDR3 is CSGQQGWEQFF. The CDR3 nucleotides read TGCAGCGGACAACAGGGATGGGAGCAGTTCTTC. The V call is TRBV29-1, the J call TRBJ2-1; D possibly corresponds to TRBD1 (6 bases). Trimming removed 7 bases at V and 10 bases at J, with 14 bases between. In germline, CDR1 is SQVTM, CDR2 ANQGSEA. The CDR3 has 11 amino acids.

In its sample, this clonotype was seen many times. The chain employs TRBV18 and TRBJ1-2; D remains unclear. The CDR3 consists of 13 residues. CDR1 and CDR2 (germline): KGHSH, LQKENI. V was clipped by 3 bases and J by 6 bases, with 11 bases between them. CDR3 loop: CASSPKIEDGYTF. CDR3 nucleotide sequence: TGTGCCAGCTCACCGAAGATAGAAGATGGCTACACCTTC. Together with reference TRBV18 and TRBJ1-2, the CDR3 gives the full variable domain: NAGVMQNPRHLVRRRGQEARLRCSPMKGHSHVYWYRQLPEEGLKFMVYLQKENIIDESGMPKERFSAEFPKEGPSILRIQQVVRGDSAAYFCASSPKIEDGYTFGSGTRLTVV.

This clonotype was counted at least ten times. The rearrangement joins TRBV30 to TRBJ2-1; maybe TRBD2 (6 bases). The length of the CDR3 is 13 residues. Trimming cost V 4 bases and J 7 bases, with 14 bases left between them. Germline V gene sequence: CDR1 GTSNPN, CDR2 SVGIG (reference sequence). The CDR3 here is CAWNELALNEQFF. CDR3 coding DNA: TGTGCCTGGAATGAACTAGCCCTAAATGAGCAGTTCTTC. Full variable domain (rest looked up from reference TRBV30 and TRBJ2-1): SQTIHQWPATLVQPVGSPLSLECTVEGTSNPNLYWYRQAAGRGLQLLFYSVGIGQISSEVPQNLSASRPQDRQFILSSKKLLLSDSGFYLCAWNELALNEQFFGPGTRLTVL.

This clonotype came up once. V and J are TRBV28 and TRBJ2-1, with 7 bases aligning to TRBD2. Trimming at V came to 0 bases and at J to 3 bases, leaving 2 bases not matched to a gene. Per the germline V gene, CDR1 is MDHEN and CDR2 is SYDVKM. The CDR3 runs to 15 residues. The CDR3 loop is CASSLWKRDYNEQFF. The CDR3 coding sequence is TGTGCCAGCAGTTTATGGAAGCGGGACTACAATGAGCAGTTCTTC.

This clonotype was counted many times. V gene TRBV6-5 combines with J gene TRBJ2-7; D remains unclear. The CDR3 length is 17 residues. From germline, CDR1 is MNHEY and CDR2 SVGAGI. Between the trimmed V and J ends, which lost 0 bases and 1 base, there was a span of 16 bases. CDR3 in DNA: TGTGCCAGCAGTTACTCCTGGCACCCCGGCAGATCCTACGAGCAGTACTTC. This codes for CASSYSWHPGRSYEQYF.